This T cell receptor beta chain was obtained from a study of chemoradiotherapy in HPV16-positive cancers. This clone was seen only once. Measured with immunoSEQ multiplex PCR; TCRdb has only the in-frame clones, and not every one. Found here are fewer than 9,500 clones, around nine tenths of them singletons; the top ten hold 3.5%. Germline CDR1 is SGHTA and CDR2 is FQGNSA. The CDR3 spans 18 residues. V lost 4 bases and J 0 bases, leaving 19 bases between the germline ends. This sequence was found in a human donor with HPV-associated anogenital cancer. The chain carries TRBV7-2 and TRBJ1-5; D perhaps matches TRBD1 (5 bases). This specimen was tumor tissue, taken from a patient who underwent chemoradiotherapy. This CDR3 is CASSSFGGGFYSNQPQHF. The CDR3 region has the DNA TGTGCCAGCAGCTCTTTCGGGGGAGGGTTCTATAGCAATCAGCCCCAGCATTTT. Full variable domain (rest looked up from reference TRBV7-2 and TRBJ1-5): GAGVSQSPSNKVTEKGKDVELRCDPISGHTALYWYRQSLGQGLEFLIYFQGNSAPDKSGLPSDRFSAERTGGSVSTLTIQRTQQEDSAVYLCASSSFGGGFYSNQPQHFGDGTRLSIL.